Listed below are T cell receptor beta chains from one sample, sequenced in a study of shared clonotypes between healthy human individuals. Repertoires were generated with immunoSEQ multiplex PCR, while TCRdb's copy carries only in-frame clones and drops some. The repertoire has some 1 million clones, about 80% of them found once; the top ten carry approximately 1.3%. Material for sequencing was memory CD4+ T cells sorted from blood. Every receptor here comes from a man between 18 and 29 years old in good health. Both conserved end residues are part of each CDR3. Fields, in order: D gene, clone size, V gene, J gene, CDR3 DNA, CDR3 protein. The D gene is left open where the match is weak. Some rows have no size entry. The others give once, few or many, or a class for an expanded clone.

NA	NA	TRBV30	TRBJ1-6	TGTGCCTGGAGTGCTCCGGGACACTTAACGAGCTCCTATAATTCACCCCTCCACTTT	CAWSAPGHLTSSYNSPLHF
TRBD1	NA	TRBV5-6	TRBJ2-3	TGTGCCAGCAGCTCGGGACAGGGTCGCACAGATACGCAGTATTTT	CASSSGQGRTDTQYF
TRBD1	NA	TRBV27	TRBJ1-1	TGTGCCAGCAGTTCTCGGGACAGGGCCACTGAAGCTTTCTTT	CASSSRDRATEAFF
NA	NA	TRBV18	TRBJ2-7	TGTGCCAGCTCACCGCCCGGGGAAAACGAGCAGTACTTC	CASSPPGENEQYF
NA	NA	TRBV5-6	TRBJ2-5	TGTGCCAGCAGCTCCCCCCATACAAGGGGGACCCAAGAGACCCAGTACTTC	CASSSPHTRGTQETQYF
TRBD1	NA	TRBV6-5	TRBJ2-5	TGTGCCAGCCGGGGGACAGGCCAAGAGACCCAGTACTTC	CASRGTGQETQYF
NA	NA	TRBV10-3	TRBJ1-1	TGTGCCATATACTCTGGGCAGGGGTGGAGCACTGAAGCTTTCTTT	CAIYSGQGWSTEAFF
NA	once	TRBV6-5	TRBJ1-1	TGTGCCAGCAACCAACGGGGGGTAGCCACTGAAGCTTTCTTT	CASNQRGVATEAFF
NA	NA	TRBV30	TRBJ1-1	TGTGCCTGGAAGGGGGGATTTGTGAACACTGAAGCTTTCTTT	CAWKGGFVNTEAFF
NA	NA	TRBV7-8	TRBJ1-6	TGTGCCAGCAGCTTCGTAGGGGAGAATTCACCCCTCCACTTT	CASSFVGENSPLHF
NA	NA	TRBV28	TRBJ2-4	TGTGCCAGCAGTTTAGGGGGTCCCAAAAACATTCAGTACTTC	CASSLGGPKNIQYF
NA	NA	TRBV5-1	TRBJ2-3	TGCGCCAGCAGCTTGGCAAGTGGGGGTATTGCAGATACGCAGTATTTT	CASSLASGGIADTQYF
NA	NA	TRBV10-2	TRBJ1-2	TGCGCCAGCACAACTATCGAGGGAAACGGGGGCTACACCTTC	CASTTIEGNGGYTF
TRBD1	NA	TRBV6-1	TRBJ2-3	TGTGCCAGCAGTGACGACAGGGCGGGTACGCAGTATTTT	CASSDDRAGTQYF
NA	NA	TRBV5-4	TRBJ2-7	TGTGCCAGCAGCTTAAAAGAGGGAAGGCAGTACTTC	CASSLKEGRQYF
NA	once	TRBV2	TRBJ2-7	TGTGCCAGCATGGAACAGGCCTACGAGCAGTACTTC	CASMEQAYEQYF
TRBD1	NA	TRBV18	TRBJ2-7	TGTGCCAGCGTGGGGACAGGGCGTTTCGAGCAGTACTTC	CASVGTGRFEQYF
NA	NA	TRBV28	TRBJ1-5	TGTGCTCTCCCTCCCCGGACAGCTAATCAGCCCCAGCATTTT	CALPPRTANQPQHF
NA	NA	TRBV2	TRBJ1-5	TGTGCCAGCAGAGGAACGGGGGCCAATAGCAATCAGCCCCAGCATTTT	CASRGTGANSNQPQHF
TRBD1	many	TRBV6-4	TRBJ1-2	TGTGCCAGCAGTGACTCTGACAGGGTAGGGGGCTACACCTTC	CASSDSDRVGGYTF
NA	few	TRBV19	TRBJ1-5	TGTGCCAGTAGTGCAGACCGGACACTTTATCAGCCCCAGCATTTT	CASSADRTLYQPQHF
TRBD2	NA	TRBV9	TRBJ2-1	TGTGCCAGCAGCCCTCGGACTAGCGGGAGCTCCTACAATGAGCAGTTCTTC	CASSPRTSGSSYNEQFF
TRBD2	many	TRBV15	TRBJ2-5	TGTGCCACCAGCAGAGCCGGGACTAGCATGGAGACCCAGTACTTC	CATSRAGTSMETQYF
NA	NA	TRBV15	TRBJ2-1	TGTGCCACCAGCACTCGAATCCCTGGTAGTGAGCAGTTCTTC	CATSTRIPGSEQFF